A single sample gave rise to the 21 T cell receptor beta chains below, sequenced in a study of blood T cell repertoires in COVID-19. TCRdb keeps only in-frame clones here, not all; method: immunoSEQ multiplex PCR. The sample shows about 210,000 clones, around four fifths of them seen only once. Source material: peripheral blood. These receptors were taken from a woman aged 45-65 years with acute or convalescent COVID-19.

This chain links TRBV10-3 with TRBJ1-1; 7 bases are a match to TRBD1. Germline trimming cut 6 bases from V and 4 bases from J; bases unmatched to any gene: 17. The CDR3 is made up of 17 amino acids. The germline CDR1 and CDR2 sequences are ENHRY and SYGVKD. The DNA for the CDR3 is TGTGCCATCAGCCGGAACGGACAGGCCCGGGCGGGCACTGAAGCTTTCTTT. Translation gives CAISRNGQARAGTEAFF.

A few counts support this clone. V gene TRBV4-1 combines with J gene TRBJ2-1; 10 bases map to TRBD2. In germline, CDR1 is MGHRA, CDR2 YSYEKL. V lost 0 bases and J lost 5; bases outside the gene matches: 4. This CDR3 has 16 residues. Here the CDR3 reads CASSQEGLAGDNEQFF. The CDR3 DNA follows: TGCGCCAGCAGCCAAGAGGGGCTAGCGGGAGACAATGAGCAGTTCTTC.

This chain joins TRBV6-1 and TRBJ2-2; tentatively, D is TRBD2 (6 bases). Deletions cut 3 bases from V and 4 bases from J, with 9 bases between. Germline values: CDR1 MNHNS, CDR2 SASEGT. The CDR3 length is 14 residues. The CDR3 loop reads CASSDLGGTGELFF. CDR3 DNA sequence: TGTGCCAGCAGTGATTTGGGGGGCACCGGGGAGCTGTTTTTT.

In this sample, this clone turned up once. The V call is TRBV7-2, the J call TRBJ1-4; TRBD1 aligns across 7 bases. V was pared by 4 bases and J by 2 bases, with 1 base of the junction left unmatched. The CDR3 spans 14 residues. Germline assignment: CDR1 SGHTA and CDR2 FQGNSA. For the CDR3, the DNA is TGTGCCAGCAGCTCACAGGGGACTAATGAAAAACTGTTTTTT. Amino acid sequence: CASSSQGTNEKLFF. Drawing the rest from reference TRBV7-2 and TRBJ1-4, the complete variable domain is GAGVSQSPSNKVTEKGKDVELRCDPISGHTALYWYRQSLGQGLEFLIYFQGNSAPDKSGLPSDRFSAERTGGSVSTLTIQRTQQEDSAVYLCASSSQGTNEKLFFGSGTQLSVL.

This clone was found many times. The rearrangement uses TRBV10-1 and TRBJ2-1, with 7 bases identical to TRBD1. V was clipped by 8 bases and J by 7 bases; unmatched bases: 5. This CDR3 spans 12 amino acids. Germline CDR1 is WNHNN and CDR2 is SYGVQD (reference sequence). CDR3 in DNA: TGCGCCAGCGGACCGGACAGGAATGAGCAGTTCTTC. Translation gives CASGPDRNEQFF.

The gene calls are TRBV2 and TRBJ2-1; 7 bases are a match to TRBD2. The trim removed 7 bases at V and 0 bases at J, leaving 6 bases unmatched. CDR1 is SNHLY and CDR2 is FYNNEI in the germline V gene. CDR3 length: 15 amino acids. CDR3 protein: CASKGPGGSYNEQFF. CDR3 nucleotides: TGTGCCAGCAAGGGTCCGGGGGGCTCCTACAATGAGCAGTTCTTC.

This rearrangement joins TRBV13 to TRBJ1-5; weak D call: TRBD1 (6 bases). CDR1 and CDR2 (germline): PRHDT, FYEKMQ (reference sequence). This CDR3 has 15 amino acids. V lost 0 bases, J lost 1 base, and 7 bases lay in between. Written as DNA, the CDR3 is TGTGCCAGCAGCTTAGGCCAGGGGAGCAATCAGCCCCAGCATTTT. It encodes CASSLGQGSNQPQHF. Together with reference TRBV13 and TRBJ1-5, the CDR3 gives the full variable domain: AAGVIQSPRHLIKEKRETATLKCYPIPRHDTVYWYQQGPGQDPQFLISFYEKMQSDKGSIPDRFSAQQFSDYHSELNMSSLELGDSALYFCASSLGQGSNQPQHFGDGTRLSIL.

This chain connects TRBV9 to TRBJ2-1, with unresolved D. The CDR3 spans 13 residues. In germline, CDR1 is SGDLS, CDR2 YYNGEE. Trimming pared 0 bases from V and 5 bases from J, leaving 6 bases between. The CDR3 DNA reads TGTGCCAGCAGCGTAGGTAGCAACAATGAGCAGTTCTTC. Translating gives CASSVGSNNEQFF.

The chain carries TRBV28 and TRBJ1-5; 8 bases align to TRBD1. Trimming took 2 bases from V and 6 from J; bases not matched to a gene: 6. The CDR3 has 15 amino acids. CDR1 MDHEN and CDR2 SYDVKM come from the germline V gene. The CDR3 here is CASSLPGGGFQPQHF. CDR3 in DNA: TGTGCCAGCAGTTTACCAGGGGGCGGTTTTCAGCCCCAGCATTTT. Variable domain in full (rest from reference TRBV28 and TRBJ1-5): DVKVTQSSRYLVKRTGEKVFLECVQDMDHENMFWYRQDPGLGLRLIYFSYDVKMKEKGDIPEGYSVSREKKERFSLILESASTNQTSMYLCASSLPGGGFQPQHFGDGTRLSIL.

The chain is built from TRBV3-1 (or the pseudogene TRBV3-2) and TRBJ2-7; 8 bases agree with TRBD2. CDR3 size: 14 residues. CDR1 LGHDT and CDR2 YNNKEL come from the germline V gene (reference sequence). J was trimmed by 6 bases and V by 1 base; bases with no gene match: 5. The CDR3 coding sequence is TGTGCCAGCAGCCAAGGACTAGCGTCGGGCGAGCAGTACTTC. This translates into CASSQGLASGEQYF.

The chain combines TRBV3-1 (or the pseudogene TRBV3-2) with TRBJ1-6; 8 nucleotides line up with TRBD1. Germline assignment: CDR1 LGHDT and CDR2 YNNKEL (reference sequence). The CDR3 spans 14 residues. J lost 9 bases, V lost 6 bases, and 7 bases had no gene match. CDR3 amino acids: CASRHGQGGSPLHF. The CDR3 DNA sequence: TGTGCCAGCAGACACGGACAGGGAGGTTCACCCCTCCACTTT.

This clone was counted a few times. This chain joins TRBV6-5 and TRBJ2-7; a possible D gene is TRBD1 (6 bases). The germline CDR1 and CDR2 sequences are MNHEY and SVGAGI. This CDR3 spans 14 amino acids. V lost 6 bases and J 1 base, leaving 13 bases between the germline ends. CDR3 sequence: CASRARTESYEQYF. The CDR3 nucleotides read TGTGCCAGCAGAGCCCGGACAGAGTCCTACGAGCAGTACTTC.

In DNA form, the CDR3 reads TGTGCCAGCAGCCCCTGGGGAGTTATCGCCGAGCAGTACTTC. Translation: CASSPWGVIAEQYF. The chain has TRBV3-1 (or the pseudogene TRBV3-2) and TRBJ2-7; TRBD2 is a possible D gene (5 bases). This CDR3 has 14 amino acids. The germline CDR1 and CDR2 sequences are LGHDT and YNNKEL (reference sequence). Deletions cut 4 bases from V and 6 bases from J, with 16 bases between.

The chain is built from TRBV13 and TRBJ2-7, with D tentatively TRBD2 (5 bases). V gave up 1 base and J gave up 7 bases, with 11 bases separating them. Per germline, CDR1 PRHDT and CDR2 FYEKMQ (reference sequence). CDR3 length: 13 amino acids. The CDR3 is CASSLAGFSEQYF. The CDR3 DNA follows: TGTGCCAGCAGCTTAGCGGGATTTTCGGAGCAGTACTTC.

This clone came up once. The gene calls are TRBV12-5 and TRBJ1-5; 7 bases fit TRBD1. The germline gives CDR1 LGHNT, CDR2 FRNRAP. After removal of 6 bases from V and 6 bases from J, the junction contained 11 bases not matched to a gene. The CDR3 has 15 amino acids. Here the CDR3 DNA reads TGTGCTAGTGGACGGGACAGCCCAATACCTCAGCCCCAGCATTTT. As protein: CASGRDSPIPQPQHF.

The V call is TRBV6-1, the J call TRBJ2-5, with a weak D call TRBD2 (5 bases). Looked up from germline, CDR1 is MNHNS and CDR2 is SASEGT. V was clipped by 1 base and J by 5 bases, with 14 bases between them. The CDR3 totals 15 residues. CDR3 protein: CASSEGSSRGETQYF. The CDR3, as DNA: TGTGCCAGCAGTGAAGGATCTTCCCGAGGGGAGACCCAGTACTTC.

This chain links TRBV9 with TRBJ2-1; 7 bases agree with TRBD2. This CDR3 is built from 15 residues. Germline V CDR1 and CDR2: SGDLS, YYNGEE. J was trimmed by 3 bases and V by 0 bases; bases with no gene match: 3. CDR3 residues: CASSVGLADYNEQFF. In DNA, the CDR3 is TGTGCCAGCAGCGTAGGACTAGCTGACTACAATGAGCAGTTCTTC.

The CDR3 region is CSVGTGGDSGNTIYF. The DNA of the CDR3 is TGCAGCGTTGGGACAGGGGGTGACTCTGGAAACACCATATATTTT. The chain is built from TRBV29-1 and TRBJ1-3; 10 positions match TRBD1. Germline CDR1 and CDR2: SQVTM and ANQGSEA. This CDR3 is built from 15 residues. Trimming took 4 bases from V and 0 from J; bases not matched to a gene: 3.

J is TRBJ1-5 and V is TRBV24-1; 7 bases map to TRBD1. V lost 4 bases to trimming and J lost 3 bases; unmatched junction nucleotides: 5. This CDR3 is 15 amino acids long. Germline V gene sequence: CDR1 KGHDR, CDR2 SFDVKD. The CDR3 reads CATSETTGFNQPQHF. CDR3 sequence (DNA): TGTGCCACCAGTGAGACGACAGGGTTCAATCAGCCCCAGCATTTT.

This clone was detected only once. The V and J genes are TRBV24-1 and TRBJ1-4; D gene ambiguous. In germline, CDR1 is KGHDR, CDR2 SFDVKD. V was shortened by 2 bases and J by 5 bases, with 11 bases between the two germline ends. The CDR3 covers 15 residues. The CDR3 region is CATSDSGTYNEKLFF. The DNA of the CDR3 is TGTGCCACCAGTGATTCGGGAACTTACAATGAAAAACTGTTTTTT.

The chain couples TRBV24-1 to TRBJ2-3, with TRBD2 identical over 9 bases. CDR3 length equals 18 residues. V was clipped by 4 bases and J by 2 bases; unmatched bases: 12. CDR1 and CDR2 (germline): KGHDR, SFDVKD. CDR3 in amino acids: CATSDTGTSRSLTDTQYF. The CDR3, as DNA: TGTGCCACCAGTGACACCGGGACTAGCCGGTCCCTCACAGATACGCAGTATTTT.